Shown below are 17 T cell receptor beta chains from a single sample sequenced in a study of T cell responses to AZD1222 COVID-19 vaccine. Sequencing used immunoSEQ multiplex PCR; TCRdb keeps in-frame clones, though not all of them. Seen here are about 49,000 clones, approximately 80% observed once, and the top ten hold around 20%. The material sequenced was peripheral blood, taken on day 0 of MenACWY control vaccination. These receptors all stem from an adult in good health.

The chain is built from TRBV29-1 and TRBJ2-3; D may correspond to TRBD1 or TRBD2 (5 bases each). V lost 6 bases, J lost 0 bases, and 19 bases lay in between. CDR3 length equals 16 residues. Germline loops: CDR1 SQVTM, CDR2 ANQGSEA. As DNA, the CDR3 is TGCAGCGTGGCCGGGACGGTGAGCCTTAGCACAGATACGCAGTATTTT. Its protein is CSVAGTVSLSTDTQYF.

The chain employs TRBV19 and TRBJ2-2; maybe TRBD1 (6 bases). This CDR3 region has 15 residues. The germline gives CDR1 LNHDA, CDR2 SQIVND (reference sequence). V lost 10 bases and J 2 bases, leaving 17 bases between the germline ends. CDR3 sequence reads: CATLPGALNTGELFF. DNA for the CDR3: TGTGCCACCCTCCCAGGGGCCCTTAACACCGGGGAGCTGTTTTTT.

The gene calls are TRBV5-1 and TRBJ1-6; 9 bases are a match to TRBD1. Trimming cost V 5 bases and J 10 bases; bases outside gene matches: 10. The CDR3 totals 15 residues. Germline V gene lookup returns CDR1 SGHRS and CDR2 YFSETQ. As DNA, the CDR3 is TGCGCCAGCAGGAACGGGACAGGGAGGCAATCACCCCTCCACTTT. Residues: CASRNGTGRQSPLHF.

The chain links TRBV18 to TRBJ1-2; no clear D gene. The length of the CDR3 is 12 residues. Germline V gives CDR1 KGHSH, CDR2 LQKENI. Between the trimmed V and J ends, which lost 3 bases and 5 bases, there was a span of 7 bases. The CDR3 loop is CASSPGDYGYTF. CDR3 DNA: TGTGCCAGCTCACCGGGTGATTATGGCTACACCTTC.

CDR3 in amino acids: CAWSVLGVENQPQHF. The CDR3 DNA is TGTGCCTGGAGCGTGTTGGGGGTGGAAAATCAGCCCCAGCATTTT. V usage is TRBV30 and J usage is TRBJ1-5; D may be TRBD1 (5 bases). The germline V gene encodes CDR1 GTSNPN and CDR2 SVGIG (reference sequence). V lost 3 bases to trimming and J lost 4 bases, with 16 bases between them. The length of the CDR3 is 15 residues.

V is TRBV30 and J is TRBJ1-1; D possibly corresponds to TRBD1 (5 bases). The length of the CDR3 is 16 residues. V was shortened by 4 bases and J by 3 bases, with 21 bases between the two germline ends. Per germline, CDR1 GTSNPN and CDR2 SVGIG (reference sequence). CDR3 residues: CAWKGLAPHKDTEAFF. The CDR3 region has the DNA TGTGCCTGGAAGGGGTTAGCCCCCCATAAGGACACTGAAGCTTTCTTT.

CDR3 DNA sequence: TGTGCCAGCAGCTCCTATTTTGGGGGGCGAAGAGGACCCCAGCATTTT. Translated, it gives CASSSYFGGRRGPQHF. The rearrangement links TRBV7-6 to TRBJ1-5; possibly TRBD1 for D (6 bases). Germline assignment: CDR1 SGHVS and CDR2 FNYEAQ. CDR3 size: 16 residues. V lost 4 bases and J 10 bases, leaving 23 bases between the germline ends.

The DNA for the CDR3 is TGCGCCAGCCAACAGGGTTTCTCCTACGAGCAGTACTTC. Its translation is CASQQGFSYEQYF. The V call is TRBV5-1, the J call TRBJ2-7, with D possibly being TRBD1 (6 bases). Germline assignment: CDR1 SGHRS and CDR2 YFSETQ. The CDR3 loop spans 13 amino acids. Trimming shortened V by 7 bases and J by 0 bases, and 11 bases separated the two germline ends.

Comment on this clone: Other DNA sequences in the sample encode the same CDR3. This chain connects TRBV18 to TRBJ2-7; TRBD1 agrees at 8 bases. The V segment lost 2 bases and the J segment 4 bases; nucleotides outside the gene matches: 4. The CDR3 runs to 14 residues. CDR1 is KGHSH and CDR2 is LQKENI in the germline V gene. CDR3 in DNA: TGTGCCAGCTCACCAGGAACAGGGGGGTACGAGCAGTACGTC. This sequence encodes CASSPGTGGYEQYV.

Written as DNA, the CDR3 is TGCAGCGTCGACCAGAGTCCCTCCGGGACAGTCGTGTTCTTC. Its translation is CSVDQSPSGTVVFF. The chain employs TRBV29-1 and TRBJ2-1, with TRBD1 matching 7 bases. The germline V gene has CDR1 SQVTM and CDR2 ANQGSEA. The CDR3 sequence is 14 residues long. After removal of 6 bases from V and 15 bases from J, the junction contained 20 bases not matched to a gene.

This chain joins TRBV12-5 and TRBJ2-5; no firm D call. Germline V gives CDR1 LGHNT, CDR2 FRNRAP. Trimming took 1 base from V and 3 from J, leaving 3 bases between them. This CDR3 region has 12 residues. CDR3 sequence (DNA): TGTGCTAGTGGTTTGGGAGAAGAGACCCAGTACTTC. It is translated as CASGLGEETQYF.

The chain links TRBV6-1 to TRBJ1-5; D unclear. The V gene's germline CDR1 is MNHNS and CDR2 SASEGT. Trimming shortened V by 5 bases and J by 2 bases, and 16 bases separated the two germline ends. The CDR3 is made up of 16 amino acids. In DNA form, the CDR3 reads TGTGCCAGCAGTAAAGGGCCTTCCGGTGGCAATCAGCCCCAGCATTTT. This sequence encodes CASSKGPSGGNQPQHF.

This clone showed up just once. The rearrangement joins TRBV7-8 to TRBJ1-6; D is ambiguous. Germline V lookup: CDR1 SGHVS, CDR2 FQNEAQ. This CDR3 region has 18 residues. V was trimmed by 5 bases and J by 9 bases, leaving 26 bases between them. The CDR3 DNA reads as TGTGCCAGCAGCCCAGGAGATAAGGGTTCGACTCGTGGTTCACCCCTCCACTTT. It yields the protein CASSPGDKGSTRGSPLHF.

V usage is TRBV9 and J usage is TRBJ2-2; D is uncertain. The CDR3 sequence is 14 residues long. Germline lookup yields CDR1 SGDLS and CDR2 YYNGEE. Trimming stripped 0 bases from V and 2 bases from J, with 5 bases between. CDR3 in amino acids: CASSVAANTGELFF. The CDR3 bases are TGTGCCAGCAGCGTAGCGGCCAACACCGGGGAGCTGTTTTTT.

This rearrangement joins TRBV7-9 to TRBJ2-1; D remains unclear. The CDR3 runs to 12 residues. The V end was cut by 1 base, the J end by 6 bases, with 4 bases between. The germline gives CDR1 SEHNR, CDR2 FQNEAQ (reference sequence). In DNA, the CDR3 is TGTGCCAGCAGCTTAGGGGTCAATGAGCAGTTCTTC. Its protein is CASSLGVNEQFF.

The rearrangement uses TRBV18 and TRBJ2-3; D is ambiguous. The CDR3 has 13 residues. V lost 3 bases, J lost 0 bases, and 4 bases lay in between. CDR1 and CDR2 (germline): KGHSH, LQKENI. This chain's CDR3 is CASSPSSTDTQYF. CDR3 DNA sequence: TGTGCCAGCTCACCGAGTAGCACAGATACGCAGTATTTT.

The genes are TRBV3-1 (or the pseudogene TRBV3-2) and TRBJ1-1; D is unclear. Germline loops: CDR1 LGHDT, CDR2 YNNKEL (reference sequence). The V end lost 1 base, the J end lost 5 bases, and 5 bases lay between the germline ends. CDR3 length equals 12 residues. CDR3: CASSQVKTEAFF. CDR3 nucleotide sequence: TGTGCCAGCAGCCAAGTAAAGACTGAAGCTTTCTTT.